These T cell receptor beta chains were read from a single sample in a study of control samples from healthy donors and cancer patients. Repertoires were generated with immunoSEQ multiplex PCR, while TCRdb's copy carries only in-frame clones and drops some. The sample yields 130,000 or so clones, around 87% seen once. The sequencing sample was made of blood. The origin of the receptors is a man aged 60 to 69 in good health. Both conserved end residues are part of each CDR3. Each record gives: D gene, J gene, CDR3 length, V gene, clone size, CDR3 DNA, CDR3 protein. The D gene is left open where the match is weak. The size field is filled for only some rows; it gives once, few, many or a size class.

d_call: NA; j_call: TRBJ1-5; cdr3_length: 15; v_call: TRBV2; clone_size: NA; cdr3_nt: TGTGCCAGCAACACCCAGGGTCTTAGCAATCAGCCCCAGCATTTT; cdr3_aa: CASNTQGLSNQPQHF
d_call: NA; j_call: TRBJ1-4; cdr3_length: 17; v_call: TRBV27; clone_size: NA; cdr3_nt: TGTGCCAGCGGCACCCTGAGAAGCTTTGCAACTAATGAAAAACTGTTTTTT; cdr3_aa: CASGTLRSFATNEKLFF
d_call: NA; j_call: TRBJ1-5; cdr3_length: 14; v_call: TRBV19; clone_size: NA; cdr3_nt: TGTGCCAGTACCACGACAGGTAATAATCAGCCCCAGCATTTT; cdr3_aa: CASTTTGNNQPQHF
d_call: NA; j_call: TRBJ1-5; cdr3_length: 15; v_call: TRBV24-1; clone_size: NA; cdr3_nt: TGTGCCACCGAGGGCGGGGCGGGGGGCAATCAGCCCCAGCATTTT; cdr3_aa: CATEGGAGGNQPQHF
d_call: NA; j_call: TRBJ2-6; cdr3_length: 18; v_call: TRBV4-2; clone_size: NA; cdr3_nt: TGTGCCAGCAGCCAAGGTTCAGGGCCTTTCTCTGGGGCCAACGTCCTGACTTTC; cdr3_aa: CASSQGSGPFSGANVLTF
d_call: NA; j_call: TRBJ1-6; cdr3_length: 14; v_call: TRBV7-3; clone_size: NA; cdr3_nt: TGTGCCAGCAGCTTACTCCCTCCAAATTCACCCCTCCACTTT; cdr3_aa: CASSLLPPNSPLHF
d_call: TRBD2; j_call: TRBJ2-1; cdr3_length: 15; v_call: TRBV9; clone_size: NA; cdr3_nt: TGTGCCAGCAGCGACGGGGGGGCTGTCTACAATGAGCAGTTCTTC; cdr3_aa: CASSDGGAVYNEQFF
d_call: TRBD1; j_call: TRBJ2-3; cdr3_length: 16; v_call: TRBV5-8; clone_size: NA; cdr3_nt: TGTGCCAGCAGCGGCGACAGGGGGAATGTGGCAGATACGCAGTATTTT; cdr3_aa: CASSGDRGNVADTQYF
d_call: NA; j_call: TRBJ1-1; cdr3_length: 13; v_call: TRBV3-1/TRBV3-2; clone_size: NA; cdr3_nt: TGTGCCAGCAGCCTGACAGGACTGTCTGAAGCTTTCTTT; cdr3_aa: CASSLTGLSEAFF
d_call: NA; j_call: TRBJ2-6; cdr3_length: 17; v_call: TRBV28; clone_size: NA; cdr3_nt: TGTGCCAGCCAACTTCCCATCCCAAGCTCTGGGGCCAACGTCCTGACTTTC; cdr3_aa: CASQLPIPSSGANVLTF
d_call: TRBD1; j_call: TRBJ1-2; cdr3_length: 15; v_call: TRBV5-6; clone_size: NA; cdr3_nt: TGTGCCAGCAGCTTCACCACAGGGGGCGCCTATGGCTACACCTTC; cdr3_aa: CASSFTTGGAYGYTF
d_call: TRBD1; j_call: TRBJ1-5; cdr3_length: 14; v_call: TRBV18; clone_size: NA; cdr3_nt: TGTGCCAGCTCACTAGGGACAGGGGTTCAGCCCCAGCATTTT; cdr3_aa: CASSLGTGVQPQHF
d_call: NA; j_call: TRBJ1-1; cdr3_length: 19; v_call: TRBV10-1; clone_size: once; cdr3_nt: TGCGCCAGCCCCAAAACAGGAACCAAAAGATCGTTATTGAACACTGAAGCTTTCTTT; cdr3_aa: CASPKTGTKRSLLNTEAFF
d_call: TRBD1; j_call: TRBJ1-5; cdr3_length: 14; v_call: TRBV2; clone_size: once; cdr3_nt: TGTGCCAGCAGCGCCGGACAGGGCCATCAGCCCCAGCATTTT; cdr3_aa: CASSAGQGHQPQHF
d_call: NA; j_call: TRBJ1-2; cdr3_length: 13; v_call: TRBV19; clone_size: NA; cdr3_nt: TGTGCCAGTAGTGGGGCCGCGAACTATGGCTACACCTTC; cdr3_aa: CASSGAANYGYTF
d_call: NA; j_call: TRBJ1-2; cdr3_length: 16; v_call: TRBV7-8; clone_size: NA; cdr3_nt: TGTGCCAGCAGTCCTTCTACTACAGTGATTAACTATGGCTACACCTTC; cdr3_aa: CASSPSTTVINYGYTF
d_call: NA; j_call: TRBJ1-4; cdr3_length: 16; v_call: TRBV5-4; clone_size: NA; cdr3_nt: TGTGCCAGCAGCCGGGACCAGGGGAGTACTAATGAAAAACTGTTTTTT; cdr3_aa: CASSRDQGSTNEKLFF
d_call: NA; j_call: TRBJ1-5; cdr3_length: 17; v_call: TRBV6-2/TRBV6-3; clone_size: NA; cdr3_nt: TGTGCCAGCAGTTACTCTGGGGGAGGGGCTGGCAATCAGCCCCAGCATTTT; cdr3_aa: CASSYSGGGAGNQPQHF
d_call: NA; j_call: TRBJ2-7; cdr3_length: 12; v_call: TRBV11-2; clone_size: once; cdr3_nt: TGTGCCAGCAGCCGCGGGGCTTACGAGCAGTACTTC; cdr3_aa: CASSRGAYEQYF
d_call: TRBD1; j_call: TRBJ1-6; cdr3_length: 14; v_call: TRBV19; clone_size: NA; cdr3_nt: TGTGCCAGTAGTGCGGGACAGGGGATCACACCCCTCCACTTT; cdr3_aa: CASSAGQGITPLHF
d_call: TRBD2; j_call: TRBJ2-1; cdr3_length: 15; v_call: TRBV6-6; clone_size: NA; cdr3_nt: TGTGCCAGCAGTTACTCTACGGGGGGAAGAGGGGAGCAGTTCTTC; cdr3_aa: CASSYSTGGRGEQFF
d_call: NA; j_call: TRBJ2-2; cdr3_length: 13; v_call: TRBV2; clone_size: few; cdr3_nt: TGTGCCCACAAAGGTCAAAACACCGGGGAGCTGTTTTTT; cdr3_aa: CAHKGQNTGELFF
d_call: TRBD1; j_call: TRBJ1-1; cdr3_length: 15; v_call: TRBV18; clone_size: once; cdr3_nt: TGTGCCAGCTCACCATATTTACAGGGGCAGGGTGAAGCTTTCTTT; cdr3_aa: CASSPYLQGQGEAFF
d_call: TRBD1; j_call: TRBJ1-1; cdr3_length: 15; v_call: TRBV18; clone_size: NA; cdr3_nt: TGTGCCAGCTCACCCCGGACAGGGGGGAACACTGAAGCTTTCTTT; cdr3_aa: CASSPRTGGNTEAFF
d_call: NA; j_call: TRBJ2-2; cdr3_length: 16; v_call: TRBV5-8; clone_size: NA; cdr3_nt: TGTGCCAGCAGCTTCGATTACCGGACCCCTACCGGGGAGCTGTTTTTT; cdr3_aa: CASSFDYRTPTGELFF
d_call: NA; j_call: TRBJ1-1; cdr3_length: 14; v_call: TRBV6-5; clone_size: NA; cdr3_nt: TGTGCCAGCAAATACGGGACGGTGAACACTGAAGCTTTCTTT; cdr3_aa: CASKYGTVNTEAFF
d_call: NA; j_call: TRBJ1-3; cdr3_length: 16; v_call: TRBV7-9; clone_size: NA; cdr3_nt: TGTGCCAGCAGCTTCGCGCTACAGGGAACGGGAAACACCATATATTTT; cdr3_aa: CASSFALQGTGNTIYF
d_call: TRBD1; j_call: TRBJ2-2; cdr3_length: 15; v_call: TRBV28; clone_size: NA; cdr3_nt: TGTGCCAGCAGTAGCGACAGGGCCAACACCGGGGAGCTGTTTTTT; cdr3_aa: CASSSDRANTGELFF
d_call: NA; j_call: TRBJ2-3; cdr3_length: 15; v_call: TRBV19; clone_size: NA; cdr3_nt: TGTGCCAGTAGTCCCGGGGTGGGGGTAGAAGATACGCAGTATTTT; cdr3_aa: CASSPGVGVEDTQYF
d_call: TRBD1; j_call: TRBJ1-5; cdr3_length: 14; v_call: TRBV27; clone_size: NA; cdr3_nt: TGTGCCAGCGCCAGGACAGGGGCATTCCAGCCCCAGCATTTT; cdr3_aa: CASARTGAFQPQHF
d_call: NA; j_call: TRBJ1-5; cdr3_length: 13; v_call: TRBV30; clone_size: NA; cdr3_nt: TGTGCCTGGAGTGGTACGAGCAATCAGCCCCAGCATTTT; cdr3_aa: CAWSGTSNQPQHF
d_call: NA; j_call: TRBJ1-1; cdr3_length: 13; v_call: TRBV6-5; clone_size: NA; cdr3_nt: TGTGCCAGCGGAAGAGTCAGGGGAACTGAAGCTTTCTTT; cdr3_aa: CASGRVRGTEAFF
d_call: NA; j_call: TRBJ1-1; cdr3_length: 15; v_call: TRBV6-2/TRBV6-3; clone_size: NA; cdr3_nt: TGTGCCAGCAGTTACGGAGGAACCTTGAACACTGAAGCTTTCTTT; cdr3_aa: CASSYGGTLNTEAFF
d_call: TRBD1; j_call: TRBJ1-1; cdr3_length: 14; v_call: TRBV28; clone_size: NA; cdr3_nt: TGTGCCAGCAGGAGATCAGGGGGCGGCACTGAAGCTTTCTTT; cdr3_aa: CASRRSGGGTEAFF
d_call: NA; j_call: TRBJ2-2; cdr3_length: 18; v_call: TRBV6-1; clone_size: NA; cdr3_nt: TGTGCCAGCAGTGTTCGGGGGCGGGACTACAAGAACACCGGGGAGCTGTTTTTT; cdr3_aa: CASSVRGRDYKNTGELFF
d_call: NA; j_call: TRBJ1-2; cdr3_length: 14; v_call: TRBV24-1; clone_size: once; cdr3_nt: TGTGCCACCAGCAGTATGAACAGGGACTATGGCTACACCTTC; cdr3_aa: CATSSMNRDYGYTF
d_call: NA; j_call: TRBJ2-5; cdr3_length: 15; v_call: TRBV5-4; clone_size: few; cdr3_nt: TGTGCCAGCAGCCTCCAGACGGGGTCCCAAGAGACCCAGTACTTC; cdr3_aa: CASSLQTGSQETQYF
d_call: NA; j_call: TRBJ1-5; cdr3_length: 14; v_call: TRBV28; clone_size: few; cdr3_nt: TGTGCCAGCACCCCTGTTCCCAATGAGGAGCCCCAGCATTTT; cdr3_aa: CASTPVPNEEPQHF
d_call: NA; j_call: TRBJ1-2; cdr3_length: 13; v_call: TRBV10-3; clone_size: NA; cdr3_nt: TGTGCCATCACCCCGACCTTGGACTATGGCTACACCTTC; cdr3_aa: CAITPTLDYGYTF
d_call: TRBD1; j_call: TRBJ1-1; cdr3_length: 17; v_call: TRBV5-1; clone_size: NA; cdr3_nt: TGCGCCAGCAGCTTAGGGGACGTTCCGACAGGGTATTCTGAAGCTTTCTTT; cdr3_aa: CASSLGDVPTGYSEAFF
d_call: TRBD1; j_call: TRBJ1-3; cdr3_length: 18; v_call: TRBV5-3; clone_size: NA; cdr3_nt: TGTGCCAGAAGCTTGGTCCGGGACAGGGGAAACTCTGGAAACACCATATATTTT; cdr3_aa: CARSLVRDRGNSGNTIYF
d_call: NA; j_call: TRBJ2-1; cdr3_length: 15; v_call: TRBV5-1; clone_size: NA; cdr3_nt: TGCGCCAGCAGCTTGGCCGACCTGATGGGCAATGAGCAGTTCTTC; cdr3_aa: CASSLADLMGNEQFF
d_call: NA; j_call: TRBJ1-2; cdr3_length: 14; v_call: TRBV28; clone_size: NA; cdr3_nt: TGTGCCTCTTTAACTCCAGGGTCGATCTATGGCTACACCTTC; cdr3_aa: CASLTPGSIYGYTF
d_call: NA; j_call: TRBJ2-2; cdr3_length: 14; v_call: TRBV30; clone_size: NA; cdr3_nt: TGTGCCTGGAGGGGGACAACGAACACCGGGGAGCTGTTTTTT; cdr3_aa: CAWRGTTNTGELFF
d_call: NA; j_call: TRBJ1-1; cdr3_length: 17; v_call: TRBV30; clone_size: once; cdr3_nt: TGTGCCTGGAGTGTAGGCTGGGACCCCAAAGGATTCAATGAAGCTTTCTTT; cdr3_aa: CAWSVGWDPKGFNEAFF
d_call: TRBD1; j_call: TRBJ2-5; cdr3_length: 15; v_call: TRBV29-1; clone_size: NA; cdr3_nt: TGCAGCGTTGGGGACAGGGGATCCGAACAAGAGACCCAGTACTTC; cdr3_aa: CSVGDRGSEQETQYF
d_call: NA; j_call: TRBJ1-2; cdr3_length: 14; v_call: TRBV28; clone_size: NA; cdr3_nt: TGTGCCAGCACCATACGGCAGAGACACTATGGCTACACCTTC; cdr3_aa: CASTIRQRHYGYTF
d_call: TRBD2; j_call: TRBJ2-1; cdr3_length: 17; v_call: TRBV7-8; clone_size: once; cdr3_nt: TGTGCCAGCAGCTCCCGCCTAGCGGGGGCTTCCTACAATGAGCAGTTCTTC; cdr3_aa: CASSSRLAGASYNEQFF
d_call: TRBD1; j_call: TRBJ1-5; cdr3_length: 14; v_call: TRBV24-1; clone_size: NA; cdr3_nt: TGTGCCACCAGTGAACCCGGACAGGCACAGCCCCAGCATTTT; cdr3_aa: CATSEPGQAQPQHF